These 16 T cell receptor beta chains originate from one sample sequenced in a study of blood T cell repertoires in COVID-19. Measured with immunoSEQ multiplex PCR; TCRdb has only the in-frame clones, and not every one. The sample has some 120,000 clones, 70% to 90% seen once. Sequencing was carried out using peripheral blood. All receptors derive from a human donor in a cohort sampled during active COVID-19.

This clone was observed a single time. This rearrangement joins TRBV7-3 to TRBJ2-6; maybe TRBD2 (5 bases). The CDR3 runs to 15 residues. Germline V gene data show CDR1 as SGHTA and CDR2 as FQGTGA. The V gene lost 5 bases and the J gene lost 4 bases, with 12 bases spanning the gap. CDR3 nucleotide sequence: TGTGCCAGCAGCCCCCCCGGGGAGGGGGCCAACGTCCTGACTTTC. It yields the protein CASSPPGEGANVLTF.

The rearrangement uses TRBV7-3 and TRBJ2-1; 7 nucleotides line up with TRBD2. V trimming: 0 bases; J trimming: 1 base; junction bases outside the gene matches: 3. This CDR3 is 16 amino acids long. Germline lookup yields CDR1 SGHTA and CDR2 FQGTGA. CDR3 loop: CASSLTGEGSYNEQFF. The CDR3 DNA follows: TGTGCCAGCAGCTTAACAGGGGAGGGTTCCTACAATGAGCAGTTCTTC.

The chain has TRBV27 and TRBJ1-6, with 10 bases lining up with TRBD1. Germline lookup yields CDR1 MNHEY and CDR2 SMNVEV (reference sequence). V shed 1 base, J shed 13 bases, and the junction held 13 bases outside the gene matches. The CDR3 is 17 residues long. The CDR3: CASSLFFGQGGFNPLHF. The CDR3 DNA follows: TGTGCCAGCAGTTTATTTTTCGGACAGGGGGGATTCAACCCCCTCCACTTT.

J is TRBJ2-1 and V is TRBV5-6; D is perhaps TRBD1 (5 bases). Per germline, CDR1 SGHDT and CDR2 YYEEEE. Trimming removed 4 bases from V and 0 bases from J, with 5 bases in between. The CDR3 runs 13 residues. CDR3 loop: CASSDSSYNEQFF. In DNA form, the CDR3 reads TGTGCCAGCAGCGACAGCTCCTACAATGAGCAGTTCTTC.

The genes are TRBV5-1 and TRBJ2-2; TRBD1 might be the D (6 bases). Deletions cut 4 bases from V and 5 bases from J, with 12 bases between. Per germline, CDR1 SGHRS and CDR2 YFSETQ. The CDR3 covers 14 residues. CDR3 nucleotides: TGCGCCAGCAGCATGACCACAGGGACCGGGGAGCTGTTTTTT. It encodes CASSMTTGTGELFF.

V gene TRBV28 combines with J gene TRBJ2-7; D is ambiguous. Germline V gives CDR1 MDHEN, CDR2 SYDVKM. The CDR3 totals 13 residues. V was cut by 5 bases and J by 7 bases, with 15 bases left in between. The CDR3 region is CASSLTSPGEQYF. Written as DNA, the CDR3 is TGTGCCAGCAGTCTAACTTCTCCCGGGGAGCAGTACTTC.

The chain uses TRBV15 and TRBJ2-1; weak D call: TRBD2 (6 bases). The germline CDR1 and CDR2 sequences are LNHNV and YYDKDF (reference sequence). The CDR3 has 15 residues. V shed 0 bases and J shed 4 bases, with 10 bases lying between them. Written as DNA, the CDR3 is TGTGCCACCAGCAGAGATAATGGGGGGTACAATGAGCAGTTCTTC. It yields the protein CATSRDNGGYNEQFF.

The chain is built from TRBV5-5 and TRBJ1-4, with 7 bases aligning to TRBD1. The junction had 5 bases not matched to a gene; V was cut back by 0 bases and J by 6 bases. The CDR3 runs 15 residues. CDR1 is SGHKS, CDR2 YYEKEE, per germline (reference sequence). In nucleotides, the CDR3 is TGTGCCAGCAGCTTGGACAGGGGATTGTATGAAAAACTGTTTTTT. As protein: CASSLDRGLYEKLFF.

The genes are TRBV7-9 and TRBJ2-1; 10 bases are a match to TRBD1. Trimming at V came to 8 bases and at J to 5 bases, leaving 9 bases not matched to a gene. The CDR3 is made up of 15 amino acids. Germline lookup yields CDR1 SEHNR and CDR2 FQNEAQ (reference sequence). The CDR3 nucleotides read TGTGCCAGCTCCTCCGGGACAGGGGTTAACAATGAGCAGTTCTTC. Protein sequence: CASSSGTGVNNEQFF.

The gene calls are TRBV3-1 (or the pseudogene TRBV3-2) and TRBJ2-1, with D possibly TRBD2 on 6 matching bases. CDR1 is LGHDT and CDR2 is YNNKEL in the germline V gene (reference sequence). Trimming stripped 3 bases from V and 4 bases from J, with 16 bases between. The CDR3 has 16 residues. The CDR3 spells CASSHGTLGGYNEQFF. Here the CDR3 DNA reads TGTGCCAGCAGCCATGGGACCCTCGGGGGTTACAATGAGCAGTTCTTC.

This sequence joins TRBV7-9 and TRBJ2-3, with D maybe TRBD2 (6 bases). With 6 bases removed from V and 0 bases from J, the gap between germline ends came to 13 bases. CDR1 is SEHNR, CDR2 FQNEAQ, per germline (reference sequence). The length of the CDR3 is 15 residues. The CDR3 nucleotides are TGTGCCAGCAGTCCCGGGGGACCTAGCACAGATACGCAGTATTTT. Amino acids: CASSPGGPSTDTQYF.

In this sample, this clone turned up once. The chain employs TRBV3-1 (or the pseudogene TRBV3-2) and TRBJ2-2; 10 nucleotides agree with TRBD2. Per the germline V gene, CDR1 is LGHDT and CDR2 is YNNKEL (reference sequence). V was pared by 6 bases and J by 6 bases, with 4 bases of the junction left unmatched. This CDR3 spans 14 amino acids. The CDR3 DNA is TGTGCCAGCAGGAGCGGGGGGGCCCCCGGGGAGCTGTTTTTT. It codes for CASRSGGAPGELFF.

The chain employs TRBV5-1 and TRBJ2-1; 8 positions agree with TRBD2. From germline, CDR1 is SGHRS and CDR2 YFSETQ. The CDR3 is 19 amino acids. J was trimmed by 4 bases and V by 2 bases; bases with no gene match: 17. The CDR3 sequence is CASSFPLSPASGPYNEQFF. CDR3 DNA sequence: TGCGCCAGCAGCTTCCCCCTCTCCCCTGCTAGCGGGCCTTACAATGAGCAGTTCTTC. Using reference TRBV5-1 and TRBJ2-1 for the parts outside the CDR3, the full variable domain is KAGVTQTPRYLIKTRGQQVTLSCSPISGHRSVSWYQQTPGQGLQFLFEYFSETQRNKGNFPGRFSGRQFSNSRSEMNVSTLELGDSALYLCASSFPLSPASGPYNEQFFGPGTRLTVL.

CDR3 residues: CSARGGRGNTEAFF. The CDR3 coding sequence is TGCAGTGCTCGTGGGGGCAGGGGGAACACTGAAGCTTTCTTT. The chain employs TRBV20-1 and TRBJ1-1; D perhaps matches TRBD1 (6 bases). V dropped 5 bases and J dropped 1 base, with 14 bases sitting between them. The CDR3 is 14 amino acids. Germline assignment: CDR1 DFQATT and CDR2 SNEGSKA (reference sequence).

V and J are TRBV14 and TRBJ2-7, with TRBD1 matching over 8 bases. CDR1 and CDR2 (germline): SGHDN, FVKESK. This CDR3 contains 13 residues. V shed 3 bases, J shed 7 bases, and the junction held 5 bases outside the gene matches. The CDR3 sequence is CASSQTGVGEQYF. CDR3 in DNA: TGTGCCAGCAGCCAGACAGGGGTAGGGGAGCAGTACTTC.

This chain joins TRBV14 and TRBJ2-5; 10 nucleotides match TRBD1. Trimming took 4 bases from V and 2 from J; bases not matched to a gene: 4. Germline values: CDR1 SGHDN, CDR2 FVKESK. The CDR3 has 15 amino acids. CDR3 sequence: CASSPMDRGQETQYF. The CDR3, as DNA: TGTGCCAGCAGCCCGATGGACAGGGGGCAAGAGACCCAGTACTTC.